This T cell receptor beta chain was sequenced in a study of regulatory T cells in long-lasting Graves disease. Time point described: newly diagnosed GD, antithyroid drugs for less than 3 months. PBMCs provided the RNA from which the TCR library was made. V was pared by 7 bases and J by 3 bases, with 5 bases of the junction left unmatched. The germline V gene has CDR1 KGHDR and CDR2 SFDVKD. The CDR3 is 15 amino acids. This clonotype was seen at least ten times. Researchers made TCR beta libraries by using iRepertoire HTBI primers and running Arm-PCR on CDR3 regions. TCRdb called the multiplex PCR reads again in MiXCR, with one record for every CDR3 protein. The sample holds a few hundred thousand distinct CDR3 sequences, 12% seen once. This same sample was also part of a study on T cells in Graves' hyperthyroidism and ophthalmopathy. According to that study: TCR CDR3 underwent first-round RT-PCR with the HTBI primer set.

Sample: peripheral blood mononuclear cells (PBMCs), taken at new diagnosis, from a patient treated with antithyroid drugs. The chain is built from TRBV24-1 and TRBJ2-3; 11 bases align to TRBD1. The source is a woman between 18 and 29 years old with Graves disease. The DNA of the CDR3 is TGTGCCACCAGGGCCGGGACAGGGGGGACAGATACGCAGTATTTT. This translates into CATRAGTGGTDTQYF.